This TCR beta chain was sequenced during a study of patients and donors after allogeneic stem cell transplantation. TCRdb reanalysed the RT-PCR reads using MiXCR and keeps one entry per CDR3 protein. Of roughly 230,000 distinct CDR3 sequences in the sample, 13% to 15% are singletons; the top ten hold around a tenth. The length of the CDR3 is 17 residues. Per the germline V gene, CDR1 is SGHNT and CDR2 is YYREEE (reference sequence). Trimming cost V 4 bases and J 0 bases; bases outside gene matches: 9. The sequence derives from a human donor who was either an allogeneic HSCT recipient or a stem cell or donor lymphocyte infusion donor (not recorded which). It is not recorded whose cells these are; they may come from a transplant donor. The sequenced material came from blood, either unsorted or a sorted T cell fraction (not recorded which). The chain uses TRBV5-4 and TRBJ2-2; 7 nucleotides agree with TRBD1. The CDR3 DNA follows: TGTGCCAGCAGCCGAAGGCCACAGGGGCCGAACACCGGGGAGCTGTTTTTT. Translation gives CASSRRPQGPNTGELFF.